This passage covers 21 T cell receptor beta chains from one sample sequenced in a study of T cells in Graves' hyperthyroidism and ophthalmopathy. Amplification yielded TCR beta CDR3 regions, with RNA transcripts as the source. During a first-round RT-PCR of the TCR CDR3, the HTBI primer set was used. One entry per CDR3 protein, called by TCRdb with MiXCR from the multiplex PCR reads. The sample has a few hundred thousand distinct CDR3 sequences, under 15% seen once; the top ten hold about 9.1%. Sequencing was performed on blood. The receptors shown here come from a woman younger than 30 with Graves' hyperthyroidism.

There are a few counts of this clonotype. This sequence joins TRBV12-3 or TRBV12-4 and TRBJ2-1; D is uncertain. The CDR3 is 15 amino acids. Between the trimmed V and J ends, which lost 5 bases and 3 bases, there was a span of 14 bases. CDR3 bases: TGTGCCAGCAGTCCACAGCTACCCAACTACAATGAGCAGTTCTTC. Its protein is CASSPQLPNYNEQFF.

This clonotype came up many times. The gene calls are TRBV5-5 and TRBJ1-6, with 8 bases fitting TRBD1. The CDR3 runs 16 residues. V gave up 0 bases and J gave up 7 bases; unmatched junction bases: 6. Per germline, CDR1 SGHKS and CDR2 YYEKEE (reference sequence). CDR3 nucleotides: TGTGCCAGCAGCTTGGGGCCGACAGGGGAGAATTCACCCCTCCACTTT. Its translation is CASSLGPTGENSPLHF.

This clonotype was found many times. J is TRBJ1-5 and V is TRBV2; D is ambiguous. The CDR3 has 15 residues. V gave up 5 bases and J gave up 0 bases, with 11 bases separating them. The germline CDR1 and CDR2 sequences are SNHLY and FYNNEI. CDR3 bases: TGTGCCAGCAGTTTCCAGGCCGATAGCAATCAGCCCCAGCATTTT. Its protein is CASSFQADSNQPQHF.

This clonotype came up many times. V and J are TRBV6-1 and TRBJ2-7; D is possibly TRBD2 (7 bases). Per germline, CDR1 MNHNS and CDR2 SASEGT. CDR3 length: 15 amino acids. V was shortened by 5 bases and J by 2 bases, with 16 bases between the two germline ends. CDR3 sequence reads: CASSSQGAGAYEQYF. The CDR3, as DNA: TGTGCCAGCAGTTCACAGGGCGCGGGGGCCTACGAGCAGTACTTC.

This chain uses TRBV5-1 with TRBJ2-5; D is possibly TRBD2 (6 bases). CDR3 length equals 16 residues. V was shortened by 1 base and J by 5 bases, with 18 bases between the two germline ends. The germline gives CDR1 SGHRS, CDR2 YFSETQ. The CDR3 region is CASSLRPRGRGETQYF. The CDR3, as DNA: TGCGCCAGCAGCTTGCGGCCGCGGGGACGTGGCGAGACCCAGTACTTC.

This clonotype was observed many times. This chain joins TRBV6-1 and TRBJ2-3, with a weak D call TRBD2 (5 bases). The germline V and J ends were trimmed by 6 bases and 4 bases, with 11 bases remaining between them. Germline V gives CDR1 MNHNS, CDR2 SASEGT. This CDR3 contains 13 residues. CDR3 nucleotides: TGTGCCAGCAGGACTAAAGACGCAGATACGCAGTATTTT. It encodes CASRTKDADTQYF.

This chain joins TRBV20-1 and TRBJ2-6; 10 positions match TRBD1. After removal of 6 bases from V and 2 bases from J, the junction contained 10 bases not matched to a gene. Germline V gives CDR1 DFQATT, CDR2 SNEGSKA (reference sequence). The CDR3 is made up of 17 amino acids. The CDR3 spells CSALAGQGTTGANVLTF. CDR3 nucleotides: TGCAGTGCCCTGGCGGGACAGGGGACTACTGGGGCCAACGTCCTGACTTTC.

This clonotype was picked up many times. The chain has TRBV18 and TRBJ2-1; 7 nucleotides line up with TRBD2. The CDR3 length is 16 residues. V was pared by 2 bases and J by 7 bases, with 11 bases of the junction left unmatched. Germline V gene lookup returns CDR1 KGHSH and CDR2 LQKENI. The CDR3 sequence is CASSPAAGEGFNEQFF. CDR3 sequence (DNA): TGTGCCAGCTCACCAGCTGCGGGAGAAGGTTTTAATGAGCAGTTCTTC.

This clonotype appeared many times. The V call is TRBV28, the J call TRBJ2-7; TRBD2 is a possible D gene (6 bases). Trimming removed 6 bases at V and 0 bases at J, with 15 bases between. Germline V lookup: CDR1 MDHEN, CDR2 SYDVKM. The CDR3 covers 15 residues. The CDR3: CASRVGGSLSYEQYF. Written as DNA, the CDR3 is TGTGCCAGCAGGGTGGGGGGTTCCCTCTCCTACGAGCAGTACTTC.

This clonotype has at least ten counts. The rearrangement links TRBV28 to TRBJ1-3; the D is unclear. V was shortened by 7 bases and J by 2 bases, with 9 bases between the two germline ends. Germline V gene sequence: CDR1 MDHEN, CDR2 SYDVKM. This CDR3 is 13 amino acids long. The DNA for the CDR3 is TGTGCCAGCATGGGTGAACCTGGAAACACCATATATTTT. Translated, it gives CASMGEPGNTIYF.

The chain links TRBV19 to TRBJ2-7, with 10 bases identical to TRBD1. Trimming took 7 bases from V and 2 from J; bases not matched to a gene: 5. Germline V lookup: CDR1 LNHDA, CDR2 SQIVND (reference sequence). This CDR3 contains 14 residues. CDR3 sequence (DNA): TGTGCCAGTAACCCCGGGACAGGGGCCTACGAGCAGTACTTC. Encoded protein: CASNPGTGAYEQYF.

In its sample, this clonotype was seen many times. The chain is built from TRBV28 and TRBJ2-3, with D perhaps matching TRBD1 (5 bases). CDR1 and CDR2 from the germline V gene are MDHEN and SYDVKM. Trimming left V 8 bases short and J 0 bases short, with 9 bases between. The CDR3 runs 13 residues. CDR3 sequence: CASEGASTDTQYF. The CDR3 region has the DNA TGTGCCAGCGAAGGGGCTAGCACAGATACGCAGTATTTT.

This clonotype was seen ten or more times. The genes are TRBV6-1 and TRBJ2-2, with 9 bases fitting TRBD1. J lost 5 bases, V lost 8 bases, and 9 bases had no gene match. The CDR3 covers 15 residues. Germline CDR1 and CDR2: MNHNS and SASEGT. The CDR3 nucleotides read TGTGCCAGCTATACCTACAGGGGGCGGACCGGGGAGCTGTTTTTT. Residues: CASYTYRGRTGELFF.

There are many counts of this clonotype. V and J are TRBV10-2 and TRBJ2-1, with 8 nucleotides matching TRBD2. The junction had 9 bases not matched to a gene; V was cut back by 10 bases and J by 7 bases. Germline V gene lookup returns CDR1 WSHSY and CDR2 SAAADI. This CDR3 comprises 13 residues. The CDR3 loop reads CATLAGTVNEQFF. CDR3 DNA: TGCGCCACCCTAGCGGGTACTGTTAATGAGCAGTTCTTC.

This clonotype was counted ten times or more. J is TRBJ2-5 and V is TRBV5-4; TRBD1 is a possible D gene (6 bases). Germline lookup yields CDR1 SGHNT and CDR2 YYREEE (reference sequence). Trimming left V 3 bases short and J 4 bases short, with 16 bases between. The CDR3 extends over 15 amino acids. The CDR3 region is CASSSTGQFRETQYF. CDR3 DNA: TGTGCCAGCAGCTCGACAGGACAGTTTAGAGAGACCCAGTACTTC.

The chain carries TRBV5-1 and TRBJ2-3; D call uncertain. V was shortened by 2 bases and J by 1 base, with 8 bases between the two germline ends. CDR3 size: 14 residues. The germline V gene encodes CDR1 SGHRS and CDR2 YFSETQ. The CDR3 is CASSFNLGTDTQYF. CDR3 DNA sequence: TGCGCCAGCAGCTTTAACCTGGGCACAGATACGCAGTATTTT. The variable domain in full, with the rest retrieved from reference TRBV5-1 and TRBJ2-3, is KAGVTQTPRYLIKTRGQQVTLSCSPISGHRSVSWYQQTPGQGLQFLFEYFSETQRNKGNFPGRFSGRQFSNSRSEMNVSTLELGDSALYLCASSFNLGTDTQYFGPGTRLTVL.

Many counts were recorded for this clonotype. The chain carries TRBV11-1 and TRBJ2-1; 10 positions agree with TRBD1. Germline CDR1 and CDR2: SGHAT and FQDESV (reference sequence). The CDR3 is 20 amino acids. V was clipped by 5 bases and J by 0 bases; unmatched bases: 16. The chain's CDR3 is CASSTPRDRGKLSSYNEQFF. For the CDR3, the DNA is TGTGCCAGCAGCACCCCTAGGGACAGGGGTAAGCTTAGCTCCTACAATGAGCAGTTCTTC.

This clonotype occurred many times. The rearrangement uses TRBV20-1 and TRBJ2-1; D is perhaps TRBD1 (5 bases). The germline gives CDR1 DFQATT, CDR2 SNEGSKA (reference sequence). This CDR3 has 13 amino acids. V was trimmed by 7 bases and J by 6 bases, leaving 16 bases between them. CDR3 in DNA: TGCAGTGAGGGGATTCTCCTTAGCAATGAGCAGTTCTTC. It is translated as CSEGILLSNEQFF.

The table lists this clonotype with many counts. The genes are TRBV5-1 and TRBJ1-1; maybe TRBD1 (6 bases). V was pared by 4 bases and J by 0 bases, with 16 bases between. The V gene's germline CDR1 is SGHRS and CDR2 YFSETQ. The CDR3 covers 16 residues. The CDR3 region has the DNA TGCGCCAGCAGCCGAGGAGACAGGCAAATGAACACTGAAGCTTTCTTT. Protein: CASSRGDRQMNTEAFF.

The gene calls are TRBV4-3 and TRBJ2-6, with D maybe TRBD1 (6 bases). The germline V and J ends were trimmed by 1 base and 0 bases, with 19 bases remaining between them. Germline CDR1 is LGHNA and CDR2 is YSLEER. CDR3 length: 20 residues. The CDR3 DNA is TGCGCCAGCAGCCAAGGCCTAAGGGGGTCAATCCTCTCTGGGGCCAACGTCCTGACTTTC. Translated: CASSQGLRGSILSGANVLTF.

There are many counts of this clonotype. The chain uses TRBV5-1 and TRBJ1-4, with 7 bases aligning to TRBD1. After removal of 4 bases from V and 5 bases from J, the junction contained 5 bases not matched to a gene. This CDR3 contains 14 residues. The germline CDR1 and CDR2 sequences are SGHRS and YFSETQ. The CDR3 DNA reads TGCGCCAGCAGCCCGACAGGGCTCAATGAAAAACTGTTTTTT. Amino acid sequence: CASSPTGLNEKLFF.